The rows below give T cell receptor beta chains drawn from one sample of a study of blood T cell repertoires in COVID-19. The table came from immunoSEQ multiplex PCR; TCRdb's copy has only in-frame clones and leaves some out. This table has around 250,000 clones, approximately 86% appearing once. The sequencing sample was made of peripheral blood. These receptors came from a man aged 35 to 55 with active or convalescent COVID-19. The CDR3 runs from the conserved cysteine through the conserved F or W. Each record gives: D gene, clone size, V gene, J gene, CDR3 DNA, CDR3 protein. D genes are given only for firm matches. Clone size is shown for a subset of rows, as once, few, many or a class of expanded clone.

-	-	TRBV2	TRBJ2-2	TGTGCCAGCAGTGTACAGGGAGAGGGGGAGCTGTTTTTT	CASSVQGEGELFF
TRBD2	-	TRBV20-1	TRBJ2-1	TGCAGTGCTAGTTCCGCGGGAGGCAGAAAGGACAATGAGCAGTTCTTC	CSASSAGGRKDNEQFF
TRBD2	-	TRBV2	TRBJ2-3	TGTGCCAGCAGTGCGGGGGGTGGCACAGATACGCAGTATTTT	CASSAGGGTDTQYF
-	-	TRBV24-1	TRBJ2-7	TGTGCCACCAGTGACCCCCCGGTCCCCGAGCAGTACTTC	CATSDPPVPEQYF
-	few	TRBV7-8	TRBJ1-5	TGTGCCAGCAGCTTAGCGGCCAGGGCTCTTCAGCCCCAGCATTTT	CASSLAARALQPQHF
-	-	TRBV25-1	TRBJ1-2	TGTGCCAGCAGTGAATATCGGTCGGGCTACACCTTC	CASSEYRSGYTF
-	-	TRBV19	TRBJ2-3	TGTGCCAGTAACTTCGGTACTAGCACAGATACGCAGTATTTT	CASNFGTSTDTQYF
-	-	TRBV30	TRBJ1-1	TGTGCCTGGAGTGCCAGGGAGGGGACTTTCTTT	CAWSAREGTFF
-	-	TRBV11-3	TRBJ2-3	TGTGCCAGCTGTAGACAGGTCACAGATACGCAGTATTTT	CASCRQVTDTQYF
-	once	TRBV27	TRBJ2-3	TGTGCCAGCAGTTTATCGGGATCCCAGGGGACGGATACGCAGTATTTT	CASSLSGSQGTDTQYF
-	-	TRBV5-5	TRBJ2-3	TGTGCCAGCAGCTGGATCCCCGGAGGGAGCACAGATACGCAGTATTTT	CASSWIPGGSTDTQYF
-	-	TRBV5-1	TRBJ1-1	TGCGCCAGCAGCTTGAGGAGTATGAACACTGAAGCTTTCTTT	CASSLRSMNTEAFF
TRBD1	-	TRBV5-4	TRBJ1-1	TGTGCCAGCAGCGCGACAGGGGCCTTTGAAGCTTTCTTT	CASSATGAFEAFF
-	-	TRBV28	TRBJ1-5	TGTGCCAGCAAGACAGGTAGCAATCAGCCCCAGCATTTT	CASKTGSNQPQHF
TRBD2	-	TRBV9	TRBJ2-7	TGTGCCAGCAGCTTCCTAGCGGGAGGGGGAGAGCAGTACTTC	CASSFLAGGGEQYF
TRBD1	-	TRBV5-1	TRBJ1-6	TGCGCCAGCAGCTTTTCCCCCGGGACAGGTAGCGTGAATTCACCCCTCCACTTT	CASSFSPGTGSVNSPLHF
-	-	TRBV4-2	TRBJ2-3	TGTGCCAGCAGCCAAGCGGAGCGGAGCACAGATACGCAGTATTTT	CASSQAERSTDTQYF
TRBD2	-	TRBV20-1	TRBJ2-4	TGCGGGGGACTAGCCCGGAACATTCAGTACTTC	CGGLARNIQYF
TRBD1	-	TRBV3-1/TRBV3-2	TRBJ2-1	TGTGCCAGCAGCCCGCGGGACAGGGGGCCGCCATTTGAGCAGTTCTTC	CASSPRDRGPPFEQFF
TRBD2	-	TRBV9	TRBJ2-1	TGTGCCAGCAGCCGGAGCGGGAGGGGACCAAATGAGCAGTTCTTC	CASSRSGRGPNEQFF
TRBD2	-	TRBV24-1	TRBJ2-3	TGTGCCACCAGTGCTGGCGGGGGATCCACAGATACGCAGTATTTT	CATSAGGGSTDTQYF
-	-	TRBV2	TRBJ2-1	TGTGCCAGCAGTGAAGCCTTTTTAGACAGTATACCTGAGCAGTTCTTC	CASSEAFLDSIPEQFF
-	-	TRBV9	TRBJ1-1	TGTGCCAGCAGCGTACGCCATAGCGACACTGAAGCTTTCTTT	CASSVRHSDTEAFF
-	-	TRBV11-3	TRBJ2-7	TGTGCCAGCAGGGAGGGCGGGCGCGTAGGGCCATACGAGCAGTACTTC	CASREGGRVGPYEQYF
-	-	TRBV9	TRBJ2-1	TGTGCCAGCAGCCCCCGCGGGGACCCAATAGTCAATGAGCAGTTCTTC	CASSPRGDPIVNEQFF
-	-	TRBV27	TRBJ1-5	TGTGCCAGCAGTTTAGCGGGGCCAGGGAATCAGCCCCAGCATTTT	CASSLAGPGNQPQHF
TRBD1	-	TRBV5-4	TRBJ2-2	TGTGCCAGCAGTTCACCAGGGGGTCGGGAGCTGTTTTTT	CASSSPGGRELFF
TRBD2	-	TRBV7-3	TRBJ2-1	TGTGCCAGCAGCGCAGCCGGGACTAGCGGAGACAATGAGCAGTTCTTC	CASSAAGTSGDNEQFF
TRBD1	few	TRBV7-9	TRBJ1-5	TGTGCCAGCAGCGCGGGACAGGGGTCCAATCAGCCCCAGCATTTT	CASSAGQGSNQPQHF
TRBD1	few	TRBV29-1	TRBJ2-7	TGCAGCTGTGACGGGACAGGGGGTGAGCAGTACTTC	CSCDGTGGEQYF
-	-	TRBV4-2	TRBJ1-2	TGTGCCAGCAGCCAAGATCAGGGAGGCTATGGCTACACCTTC	CASSQDQGGYGYTF
TRBD2	-	TRBV7-2	TRBJ2-1	TGTGCCAGCAGCCCACAACCGGGACTAGCGGGAGGGACCTACAATGAGCAGTTCTTC	CASSPQPGLAGGTYNEQFF
-	-	TRBV19	TRBJ2-5	TGTGCCAGTAGTCTCCGGACAGGGGGGGTAGCGGGAGTGGGAGAGACCCAGTACTTC	CASSLRTGGVAGVGETQYF
TRBD2	-	TRBV27	TRBJ2-7	TGTGCCAGCAGTTGGACTAGCGGTTCCTACGAGCAGTACTTC	CASSWTSGSYEQYF
-	-	TRBV12-2	TRBJ2-2	TGTGCAAGTCGCCCGCCCCTTTTCAGACGGAGGAACACCGGGGAGCTGTTTTTT	CASRPPLFRRRNTGELFF
-	-	TRBV4-1	TRBJ1-2	TGCGCCAGCAGCCAAGAACGGACTATAGGGGGCTACACCTTC	CASSQERTIGGYTF
-	-	TRBV18	TRBJ2-1	TGTGCCAGCTCAACCGACAAACACAATGAGCAGTTCTTC	CASSTDKHNEQFF
TRBD1	-	TRBV18	TRBJ2-7	TGTGCCAGCTCACCGGGACAGGGTACCTACGAGCAGTACTTC	CASSPGQGTYEQYF
-	-	TRBV7-9	TRBJ2-1	TGTGCCAGCAGTATAGCTGACAATGAGCAGTTCTTC	CASSIADNEQFF
TRBD2	-	TRBV9	TRBJ2-7	TGTGCCAGCAGCGTAGTGTTCAGCGGGAGCTCCTACGAGCAGTACTTC	CASSVVFSGSSYEQYF